This T cell receptor beta chain was observed in a study of T cell responses to AZD1222 COVID-19 vaccine. Produced via immunoSEQ multiplex PCR; TCRdb's table is partial and in-frame only. The repertoire holds roughly 100,000 clones, roughly 80% seen once, with about a sixth in the top ten. This clone was detected once. From germline, CDR1 is MNHEY and CDR2 SMNVEV (reference sequence). This CDR3 is 14 amino acids long. V was pared by 0 bases and J by 7 bases, with 5 bases of the junction left unmatched. The sample in question was peripheral blood, obtained on day 0 of AZD1222 vaccination. The source is an adult in good health. The genes are TRBV27 and TRBJ1-1, with 7 positions matching TRBD1. The CDR3 here is CASSLSRQGGEAFF. Written as DNA, the CDR3 is TGTGCCAGCAGTTTATCGAGACAGGGCGGTGAAGCTTTCTTT.